One TCR beta chain is described in this entry. This clonotype was counted many times. Its antigen target is currently unknown. The record has no base qualities; no much larger clone is one base away. Data came from an Illumina HiSeq 1500. TCRdb ran its own pipeline on the public reads, namely fastp trimming at Q25 and MiXCR clone calling, and kept in-frame beta chains. Each entry merges the rows of one CDR3 protein and shows their most common DNA and genes. The sample data list about 260,000 distinct CDR3 sequences, and 12% to 15% of these were observed just once. The ten most abundant clones make up 8.8% of the sample. Trimming costs V 5 bases and J 2 bases, and their ends lie 14 bases apart. Measured from the cysteine to the phenylalanine, the CDR3 is 14 residues long. Only the CDR3 DNA stays, 42 bases, in frame from base 1. The germline V gene (reference sequence) sets CDR1 to SGHKS and CDR2 to YYEKEE.

These data are taken from a study of T cell repertoires in cytomegalovirus infection (dated by TCRdb to the late 2010s). Some background on the complete study: Because public TCR beta signatures pointed to carriage of CMV infection together with the matching HLA type, the HLA type of each donor mattered for the analysis.

What the authors observed across the whole study: In both this cohort and an independent roughly 350-donor cohort, the cumulative frequency of public TCR beta family members distinguished carriers of CMV infection plus the relevant HLA type. The ex vivo response was dominated by HLA-C-restricted CMV-specific TCR beta clonotypes, which also provided the single most frequent clonotype in two of eight donors.

The chain links TRBV5-5 with TRBJ2-7, with TRBD1 as a weak D call on 6 bases. This TCR came from a human donor in good health (CMV status not recorded). Some clones in this sample may be carry-over from other donors' samples. The sequenced material came from PBMCs. The CDR3 in this case is CASSYRDTPYEQYF. The nucleotides read TGTGCCAGCAGTTACCGGGACACCCCCTACGAGCAGTACTTC.